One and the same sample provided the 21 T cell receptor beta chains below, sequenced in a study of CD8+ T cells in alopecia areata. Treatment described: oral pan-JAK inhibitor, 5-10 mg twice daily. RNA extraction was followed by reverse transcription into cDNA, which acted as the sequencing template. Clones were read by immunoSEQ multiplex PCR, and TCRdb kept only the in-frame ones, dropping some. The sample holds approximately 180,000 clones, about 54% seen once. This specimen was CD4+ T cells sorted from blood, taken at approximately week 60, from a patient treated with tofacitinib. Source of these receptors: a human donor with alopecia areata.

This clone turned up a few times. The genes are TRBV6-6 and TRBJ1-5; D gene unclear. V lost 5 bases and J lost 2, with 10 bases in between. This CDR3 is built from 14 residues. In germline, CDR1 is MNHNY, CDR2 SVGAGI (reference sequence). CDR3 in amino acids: CASSGQYGNQPQHF. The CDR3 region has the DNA TGTGCCAGCAGTGGCCAGTATGGCAATCAGCCCCAGCATTTT.

CDR3 sequence: CASSPRQGLGGTQYF. Written as DNA, the CDR3 is TGTGCCAGCAGCCCCCGACAGGGACTTGGCGGGACCCAGTACTTC. V gene TRBV13 combines with J gene TRBJ2-5; TRBD1 is a possible D gene (7 bases). Germline CDR1 reads PRHDT; CDR2 reads FYEKMQ (reference sequence). V was trimmed by 5 bases and J by 7 bases, leaving 20 bases between them. The CDR3 loop spans 15 amino acids.

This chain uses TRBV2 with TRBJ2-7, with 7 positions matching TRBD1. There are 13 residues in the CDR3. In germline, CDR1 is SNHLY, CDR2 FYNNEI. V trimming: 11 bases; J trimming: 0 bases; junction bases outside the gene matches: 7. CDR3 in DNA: TGTGCCTTAATTGACAGGGACTCCTACGAGCAGTACTTC. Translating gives CALIDRDSYEQYF.

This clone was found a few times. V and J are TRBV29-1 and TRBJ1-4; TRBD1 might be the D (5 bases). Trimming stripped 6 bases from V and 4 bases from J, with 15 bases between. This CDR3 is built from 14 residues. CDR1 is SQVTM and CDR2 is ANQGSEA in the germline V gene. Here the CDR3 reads CSVPSGGGNEKLFF. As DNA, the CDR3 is TGCAGCGTACCGTCCGGGGGGGGTAATGAAAAACTGTTTTTT.

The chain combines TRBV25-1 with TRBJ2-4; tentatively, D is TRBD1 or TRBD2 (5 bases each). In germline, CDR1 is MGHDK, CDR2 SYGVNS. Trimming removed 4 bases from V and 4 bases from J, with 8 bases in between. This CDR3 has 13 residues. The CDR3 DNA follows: TGTGCCAGCAGTGGAGGGGTGAAAAACATTCAGTACTTC. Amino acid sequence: CASSGGVKNIQYF.

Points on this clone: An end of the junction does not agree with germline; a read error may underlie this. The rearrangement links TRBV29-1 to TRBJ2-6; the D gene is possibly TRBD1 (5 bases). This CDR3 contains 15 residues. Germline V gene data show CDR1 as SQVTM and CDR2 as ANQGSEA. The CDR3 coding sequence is TGCAGCGTTGGGGGCCAAGTCTCTGGGGCCAACGTCCTGAGTTTC. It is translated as CSVGGQVSGANVLSF. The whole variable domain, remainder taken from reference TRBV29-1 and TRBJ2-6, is SAVISQKPSRDICQRGTSLTIQCQVDSQVTMMFWYRQQPGQSLTLIATANQGSEATYESGFVIDKFPISRPNLTFSTLTVSNMSPEDSSIYLCSVGGQVSGANVLSFGAGSRLTVL.

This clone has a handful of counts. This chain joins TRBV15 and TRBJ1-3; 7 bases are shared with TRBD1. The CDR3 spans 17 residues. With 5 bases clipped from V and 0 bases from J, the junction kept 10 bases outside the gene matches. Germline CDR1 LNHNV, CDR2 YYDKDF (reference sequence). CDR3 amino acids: CATSRKGTARSGNTIYF. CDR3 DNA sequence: TGTGCCACCAGCCGGAAAGGGACAGCCCGCTCTGGAAACACCATATATTTT.

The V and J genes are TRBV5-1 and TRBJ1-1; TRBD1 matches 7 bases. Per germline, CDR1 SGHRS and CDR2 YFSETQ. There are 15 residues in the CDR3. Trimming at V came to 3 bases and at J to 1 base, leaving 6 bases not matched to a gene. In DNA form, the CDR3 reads TGCGCCAGCAGCTCTCACAGGGGAGGGAACACTGAAGCTTTCTTT. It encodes CASSSHRGGNTEAFF.

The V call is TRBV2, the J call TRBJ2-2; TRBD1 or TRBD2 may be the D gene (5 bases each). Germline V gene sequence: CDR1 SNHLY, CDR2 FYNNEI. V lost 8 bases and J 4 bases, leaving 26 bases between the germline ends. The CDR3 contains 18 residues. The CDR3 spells CASGTGTKTSTSTGELFF. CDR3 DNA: TGTGCCAGCGGAACCGGGACGAAGACCTCTACAAGCACCGGGGAGCTGTTTTTT.

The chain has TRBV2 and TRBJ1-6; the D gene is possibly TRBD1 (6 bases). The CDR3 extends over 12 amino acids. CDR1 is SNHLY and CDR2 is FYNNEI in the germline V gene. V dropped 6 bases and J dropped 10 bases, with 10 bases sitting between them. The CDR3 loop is CASSPTGSPLHF. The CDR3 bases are TGTGCCAGCAGCCCTACAGGGTCACCCCTCCACTTT.

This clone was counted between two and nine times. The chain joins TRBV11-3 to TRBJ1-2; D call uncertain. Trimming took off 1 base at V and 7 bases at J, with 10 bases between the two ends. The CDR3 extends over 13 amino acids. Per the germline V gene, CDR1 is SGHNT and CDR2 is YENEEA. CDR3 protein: CASSLGRNSGYTF. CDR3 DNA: TGTGCCAGCAGCTTAGGAAGGAACAGTGGCTACACCTTC. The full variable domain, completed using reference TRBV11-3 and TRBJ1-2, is EAGVVQSPRYKIIEKKQPVAFWCNPISGHNTLYWYLQNLGQGPELLIRYENEEAVDDSQLPKDRFSAERLKGVDSTLKIQPAELGDSAVYLCASSLGRNSGYTFGSGTRLTVV.

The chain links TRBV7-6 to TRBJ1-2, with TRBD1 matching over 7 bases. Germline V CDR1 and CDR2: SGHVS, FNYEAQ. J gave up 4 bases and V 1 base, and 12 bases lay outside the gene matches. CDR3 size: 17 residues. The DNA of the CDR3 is TGTGCCAGCAGCTTAGACGAACAGGGGCTTAATACCTATGGCTACACCTTC. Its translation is CASSLDEQGLNTYGYTF.

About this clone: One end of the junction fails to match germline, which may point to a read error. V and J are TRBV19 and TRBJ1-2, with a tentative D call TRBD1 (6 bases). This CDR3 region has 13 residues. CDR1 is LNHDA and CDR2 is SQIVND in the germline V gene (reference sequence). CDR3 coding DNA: TGTGCCAGTAGTAGGACAGTCACGTATGTCTACACCTTC. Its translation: CASSRTVTYVYTF.

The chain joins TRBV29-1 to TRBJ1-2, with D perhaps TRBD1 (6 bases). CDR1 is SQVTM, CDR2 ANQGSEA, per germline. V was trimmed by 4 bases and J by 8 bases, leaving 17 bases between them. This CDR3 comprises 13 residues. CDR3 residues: CSVARGLTGGYTF. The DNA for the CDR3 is TGCAGCGTTGCCCGGGGGCTTACGGGGGGCTACACCTTC. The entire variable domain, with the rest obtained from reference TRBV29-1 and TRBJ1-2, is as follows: SAVISQKPSRDICQRGTSLTIQCQVDSQVTMMFWYRQQPGQSLTLIATANQGSEATYESGFVIDKFPISRPNLTFSTLTVSNMSPEDSSIYLCSVARGLTGGYTFGSGTRLTVV.

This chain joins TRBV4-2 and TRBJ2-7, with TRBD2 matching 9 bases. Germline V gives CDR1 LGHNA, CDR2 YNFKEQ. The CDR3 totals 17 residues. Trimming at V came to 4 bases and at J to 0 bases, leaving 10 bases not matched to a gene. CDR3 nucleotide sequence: TGTGCCAGCAGCCCGGTGGGCATTAGCGGGGGCTCCTACGAGCAGTACTTC. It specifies CASSPVGISGGSYEQYF.

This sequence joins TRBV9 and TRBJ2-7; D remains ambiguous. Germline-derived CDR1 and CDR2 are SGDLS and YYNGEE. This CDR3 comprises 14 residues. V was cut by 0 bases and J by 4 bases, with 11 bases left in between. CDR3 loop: CASSVASELYEQYF. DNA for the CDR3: TGTGCCAGCAGCGTAGCATCCGAGTTATACGAGCAGTACTTC.

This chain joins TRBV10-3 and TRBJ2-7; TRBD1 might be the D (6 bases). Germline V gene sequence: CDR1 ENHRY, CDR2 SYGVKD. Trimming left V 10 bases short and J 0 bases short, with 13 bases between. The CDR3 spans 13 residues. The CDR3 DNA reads TGTGCCACGACCGGGACAATCTCCTACGAGCAGTACTTC. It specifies CATTGTISYEQYF.

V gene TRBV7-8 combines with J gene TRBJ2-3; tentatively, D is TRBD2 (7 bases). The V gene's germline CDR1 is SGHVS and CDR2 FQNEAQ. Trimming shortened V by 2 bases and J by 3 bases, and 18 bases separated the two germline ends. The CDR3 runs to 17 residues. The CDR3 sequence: CASSLLGGAGLTDTQYF. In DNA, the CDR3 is TGTGCCAGCAGCTTACTAGGGGGGGCGGGTTTGACAGATACGCAGTATTTT.

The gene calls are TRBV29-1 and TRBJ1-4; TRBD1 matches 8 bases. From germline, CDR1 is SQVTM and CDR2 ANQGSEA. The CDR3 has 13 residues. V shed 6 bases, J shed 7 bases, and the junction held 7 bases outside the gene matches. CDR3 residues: CSVGQGSGEKLFF. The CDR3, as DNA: TGCAGCGTCGGACAGGGATCCGGTGAAAAACTGTTTTTT.

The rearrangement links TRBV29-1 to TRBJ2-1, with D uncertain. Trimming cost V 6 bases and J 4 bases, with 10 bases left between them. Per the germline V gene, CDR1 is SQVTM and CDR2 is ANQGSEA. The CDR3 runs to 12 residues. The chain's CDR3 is CSVYGNYNEQFF. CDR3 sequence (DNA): TGCAGCGTCTATGGGAATTACAATGAGCAGTTCTTC.

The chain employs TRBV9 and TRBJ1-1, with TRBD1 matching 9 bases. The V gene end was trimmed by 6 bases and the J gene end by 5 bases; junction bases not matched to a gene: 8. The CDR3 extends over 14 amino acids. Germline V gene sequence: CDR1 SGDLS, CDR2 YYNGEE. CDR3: CASTTGTGRTEAFF. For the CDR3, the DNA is TGTGCCAGCACCACCGGGACAGGGAGGACTGAAGCTTTCTTT.